The 6 T cell receptor beta chains listed next were all sequenced from one sample in a study of cytomegalovirus exposure and HLA in healthy donors (dated by TCRdb to the late 2010s). The receptor library was made with the immunoSEQ multiplex PCR assay. TCRdb carries this immuneACCESS record with in-frame sequences only. Its versions omit some clonotypes, under half of them owing to an unresolved V gene in the studies checked, with the rest unexplained. The sample profile shows around 190,000 clones; about 81% of them were found once. The ten biggest clones cover around 1.2% of the sample. Sequenced sample: PBMCs. All receptors come from a woman aged 25 to 39 in good health and CMV-seronegative.

The chain employs TRBV30 and TRBJ1-1; D is perhaps TRBD1 (5 bases). The ends were cut back, 2 bases at V and 7 bases at J, with 14 bases in the middle. The CDR3 spans 13 residues. Germline CDR1 is GTSNPN and CDR2 is SVGIG (reference sequence). The CDR3 sequence: CAWSSWGVGEAFF. The CDR3 DNA is TGTGCCTGGAGTTCTTGGGGCGTCGGTGAAGCTTTCTTT.

V usage is TRBV25-1 and J usage is TRBJ1-2; D possibly corresponds to TRBD1 (5 bases). Trimming took 2 bases from V and 2 from J, leaving 9 bases between them. The CDR3 has 14 amino acids. Germline CDR1 reads MGHDK; CDR2 reads SYGVNS. CDR3 in DNA: TGTGCCAGCAGTGAACGTCGGGGGAACTATGGCTACACCTTC. This sequence encodes CASSERRGNYGYTF.

The rearrangement uses TRBV28 and TRBJ2-7; 10 bases fit TRBD1. This CDR3 comprises 18 residues. From germline, CDR1 is MDHEN and CDR2 SYDVKM. The V segment lost 1 base and the J segment 5 bases; nucleotides outside the gene matches: 14. The CDR3 is CASSLFLIRDRGRHEQYF. In DNA, the CDR3 is TGTGCCAGCAGTTTATTCTTAATCCGGGACAGGGGTCGCCACGAGCAGTACTTC.

V is TRBV6-5 and J is TRBJ1-6; TRBD1 matches 7 bases. Germline trimming cut 7 bases from V and 7 bases from J; bases unmatched to any gene: 7. The CDR3 covers 14 residues. Per germline, CDR1 MNHEY and CDR2 SVGAGI. The CDR3 protein is CASTMRQGNSPLHF. CDR3 nucleotide sequence: TGTGCCAGCACCATGAGACAGGGCAATTCACCCCTCCACTTT.

The V and J genes are TRBV7-8 and TRBJ2-5; D is possibly TRBD2 (5 bases). The V gene's germline CDR1 is SGHVS and CDR2 FQNEAQ. Trimming took off 8 bases at V and 5 bases at J, with 24 bases between the two ends. This CDR3 is 16 amino acids long. CDR3 residues: CASASPGHGKGETQYF. The CDR3 DNA follows: TGTGCCAGCGCGAGTCCTGGTCACGGGAAAGGGGAGACCCAGTACTTC.

The V gene is TRBV5-1, the J gene TRBJ1-6, with 10 bases that match TRBD1. CDR3 length: 15 residues. With 4 bases clipped from V and 10 bases from J, the junction kept 8 bases outside the gene matches. The germline V gene has CDR1 SGHRS and CDR2 YFSETQ. Here the CDR3 DNA reads TGCGCCAGCAGCACCCGGACAGGGGGTGGGTCACCCCTCCACTTT. Translation gives CASSTRTGGGSPLHF.